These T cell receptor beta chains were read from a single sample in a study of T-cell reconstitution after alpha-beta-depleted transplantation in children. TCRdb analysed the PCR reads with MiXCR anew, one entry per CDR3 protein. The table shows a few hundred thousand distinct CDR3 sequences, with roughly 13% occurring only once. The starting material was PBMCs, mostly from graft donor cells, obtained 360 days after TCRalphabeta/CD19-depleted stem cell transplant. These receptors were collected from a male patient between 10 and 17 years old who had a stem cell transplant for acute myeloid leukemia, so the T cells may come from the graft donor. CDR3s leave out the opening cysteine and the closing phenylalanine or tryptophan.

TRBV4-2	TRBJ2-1	ASSPAPGQGDNEQF
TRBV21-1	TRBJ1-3	ASIPSDPLSGNTIY
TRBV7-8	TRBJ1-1	ASSFRTGHEAF
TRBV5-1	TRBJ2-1	ASSLGTDNEQF
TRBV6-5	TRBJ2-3	ASRRGLGTSYTDTQY
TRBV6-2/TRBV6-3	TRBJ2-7	ASSYSASVQGGPSYEQY
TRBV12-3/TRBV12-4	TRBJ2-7	ASSSPRQGTYEQY
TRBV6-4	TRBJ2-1	ASSDFTGSIPF
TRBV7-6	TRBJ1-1	ASSGGGAGTEAF
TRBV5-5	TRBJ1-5	ASTLLQQGTNQPQH
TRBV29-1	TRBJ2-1	SGGRADEQF
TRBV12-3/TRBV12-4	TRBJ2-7	ASSFVNYEQY
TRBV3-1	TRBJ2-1	ASSPLGSGGSYNEQF
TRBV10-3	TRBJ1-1	AISEGGGNTEAF
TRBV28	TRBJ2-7	ASSGRQENIYEQY
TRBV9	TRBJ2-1	ASSVEGGGTYNEQF
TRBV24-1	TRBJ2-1	ATGRADKQF
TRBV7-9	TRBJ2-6	ASSFSGVGGANVLT
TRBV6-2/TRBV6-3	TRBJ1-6	ASSYSSPWATNSPLH
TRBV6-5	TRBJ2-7	ASSYSRPRNEQY
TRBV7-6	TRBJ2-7	ASSLATGPLYEQY
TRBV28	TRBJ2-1	ASSPTLANNEQF
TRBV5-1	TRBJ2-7	ASSLVGDHYEQY
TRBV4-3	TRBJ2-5	ASSSSAGGKLAGESETQY
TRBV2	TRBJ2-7	ASSPDFYEQY
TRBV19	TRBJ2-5	ASSGRQTQETQY
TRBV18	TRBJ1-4	ASSPLGPEKLF
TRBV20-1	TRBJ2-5	SAKETQY
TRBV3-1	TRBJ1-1	ASSQVAGRGNTEAF
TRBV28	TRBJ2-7	ASSSSQPPVYEQY
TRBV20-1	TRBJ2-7	SARETRAIA
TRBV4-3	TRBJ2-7	ASSQDRGGRPSGAYEQY